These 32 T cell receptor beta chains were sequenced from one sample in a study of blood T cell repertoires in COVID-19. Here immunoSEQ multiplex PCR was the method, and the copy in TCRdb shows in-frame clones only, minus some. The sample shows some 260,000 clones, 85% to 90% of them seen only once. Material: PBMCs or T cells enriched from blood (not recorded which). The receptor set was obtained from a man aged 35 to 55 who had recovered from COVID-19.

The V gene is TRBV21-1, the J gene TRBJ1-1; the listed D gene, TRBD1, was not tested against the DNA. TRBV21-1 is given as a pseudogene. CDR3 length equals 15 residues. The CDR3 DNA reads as TGTGCCAGCAGCAAAGTTTGGACAGGGATTCCTGAAGCTTTCTTT. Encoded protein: CASSKVWTGIPEAFF.

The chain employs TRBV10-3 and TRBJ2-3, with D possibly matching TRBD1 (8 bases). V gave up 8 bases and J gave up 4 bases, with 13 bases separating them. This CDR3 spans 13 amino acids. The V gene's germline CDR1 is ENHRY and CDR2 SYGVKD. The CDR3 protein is CAIQGAGADTQYF. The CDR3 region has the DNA TGTGCCATCCAGGGGGCGGGAGCAGATACGCAGTATTTT.

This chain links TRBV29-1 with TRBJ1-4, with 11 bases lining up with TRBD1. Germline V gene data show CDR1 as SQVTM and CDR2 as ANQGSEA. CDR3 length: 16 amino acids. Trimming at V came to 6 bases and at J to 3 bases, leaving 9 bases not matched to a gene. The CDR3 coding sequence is TGCAGCGTCCAGGACAGGGGGCGTGCTTCTAATGAAAAACTGTTTTTT. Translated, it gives CSVQDRGRASNEKLFF.

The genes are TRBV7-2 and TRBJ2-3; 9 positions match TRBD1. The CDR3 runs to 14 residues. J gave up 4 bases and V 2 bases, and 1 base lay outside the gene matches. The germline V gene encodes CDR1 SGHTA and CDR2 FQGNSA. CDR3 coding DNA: TGTGCCAGCAGCTTAAGGACAGGGGCAGATACGCAGTATTTT. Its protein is CASSLRTGADTQYF.

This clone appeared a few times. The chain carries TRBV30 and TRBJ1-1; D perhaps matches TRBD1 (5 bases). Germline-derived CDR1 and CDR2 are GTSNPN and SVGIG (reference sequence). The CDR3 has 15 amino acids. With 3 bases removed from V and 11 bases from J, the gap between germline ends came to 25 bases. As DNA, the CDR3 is TGTGCCTGGAGGGCGGGGACGGCCGCAGCCTTCGAGGCTTTCTTT. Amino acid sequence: CAWRAGTAAAFEAFF.

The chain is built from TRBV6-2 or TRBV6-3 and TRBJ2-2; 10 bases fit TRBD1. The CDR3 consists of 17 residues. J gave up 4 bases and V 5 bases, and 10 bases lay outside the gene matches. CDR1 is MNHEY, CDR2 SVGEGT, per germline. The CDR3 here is CASSNPDRGYITGELFF. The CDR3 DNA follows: TGTGCCAGCAGTAACCCGGACAGGGGGTATATCACCGGGGAGCTGTTTTTT.

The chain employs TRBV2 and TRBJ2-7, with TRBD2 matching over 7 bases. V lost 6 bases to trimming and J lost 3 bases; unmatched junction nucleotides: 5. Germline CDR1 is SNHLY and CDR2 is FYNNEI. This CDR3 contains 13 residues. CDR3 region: CASRGGVGYEQYF. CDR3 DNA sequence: TGTGCCAGCAGGGGAGGGGTGGGCTACGAGCAGTACTTC.

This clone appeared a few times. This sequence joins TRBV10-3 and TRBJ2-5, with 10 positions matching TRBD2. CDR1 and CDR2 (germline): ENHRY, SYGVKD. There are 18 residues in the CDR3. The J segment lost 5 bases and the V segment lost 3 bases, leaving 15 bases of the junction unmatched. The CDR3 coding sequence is TGTGCCATCAGTGACGGGGGGCGGGCTAGCGGGAGATCTGAGACCCAGTACTTC. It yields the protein CAISDGGRASGRSETQYF.

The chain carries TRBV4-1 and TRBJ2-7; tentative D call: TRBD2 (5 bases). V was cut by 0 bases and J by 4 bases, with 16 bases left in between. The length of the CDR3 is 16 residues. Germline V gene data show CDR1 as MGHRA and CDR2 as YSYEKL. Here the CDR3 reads CASSQDPEEIGYEQYF. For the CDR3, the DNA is TGCGCCAGCAGCCAAGATCCGGAGGAAATAGGATACGAGCAGTACTTC.

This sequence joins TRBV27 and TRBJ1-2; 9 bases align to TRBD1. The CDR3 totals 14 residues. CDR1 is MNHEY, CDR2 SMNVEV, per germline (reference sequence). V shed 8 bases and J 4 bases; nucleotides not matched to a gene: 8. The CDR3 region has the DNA TGTGCCAGCCGAACCTACAGGGGGCTCTATGGCTACACCTTC. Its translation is CASRTYRGLYGYTF.

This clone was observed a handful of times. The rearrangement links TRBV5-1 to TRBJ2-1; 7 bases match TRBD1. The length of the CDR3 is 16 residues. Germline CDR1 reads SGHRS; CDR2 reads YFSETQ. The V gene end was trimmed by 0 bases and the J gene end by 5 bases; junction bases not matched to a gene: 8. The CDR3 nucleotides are TGCGCCAGCAGCTTGGCAGTGGACAGGATAAACAATGAGCAGTTCTTC. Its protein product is CASSLAVDRINNEQFF.

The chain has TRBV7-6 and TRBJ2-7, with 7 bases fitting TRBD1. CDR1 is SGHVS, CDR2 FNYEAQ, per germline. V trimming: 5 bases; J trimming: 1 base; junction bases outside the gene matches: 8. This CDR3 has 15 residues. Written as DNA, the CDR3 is TGTGCCAGCAGCAGCAGGACAGGACCTTCCTACGAGCAGTACTTC. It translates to CASSSRTGPSYEQYF.

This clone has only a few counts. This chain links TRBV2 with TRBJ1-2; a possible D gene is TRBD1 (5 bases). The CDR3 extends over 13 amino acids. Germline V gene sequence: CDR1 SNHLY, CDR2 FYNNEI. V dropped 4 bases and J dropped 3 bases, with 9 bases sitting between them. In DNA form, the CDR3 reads TGTGCCAGCAGTGCGGACAACTACTATGGCTACACCTTC. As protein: CASSADNYYGYTF. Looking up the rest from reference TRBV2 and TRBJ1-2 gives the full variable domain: EPEVTQTPSHQVTQMGQEVILRCVPISNHLYFYWYRQILGQKVEFLVSFYNNEISEKSEIFDDQFSVERPDGSNFTLKIRSTKLEDSAMYFCASSADNYYGYTFGSGTRLTVV.

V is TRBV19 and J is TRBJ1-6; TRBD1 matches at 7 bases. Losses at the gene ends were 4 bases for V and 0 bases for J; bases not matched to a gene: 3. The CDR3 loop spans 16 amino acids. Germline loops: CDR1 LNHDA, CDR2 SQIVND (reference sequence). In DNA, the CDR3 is TGTGCCAGTAGTAACGACAGGGCCTCCTATAATTCACCCCTCCACTTT. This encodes CASSNDRASYNSPLHF.

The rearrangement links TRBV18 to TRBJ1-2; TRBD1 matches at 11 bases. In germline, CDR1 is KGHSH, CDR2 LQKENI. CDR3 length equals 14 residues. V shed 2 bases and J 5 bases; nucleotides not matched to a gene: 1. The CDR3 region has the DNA TGTGCCAGCTCACCAGGACAGGGGGCATATGGCTACACCTTC. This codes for CASSPGQGAYGYTF.

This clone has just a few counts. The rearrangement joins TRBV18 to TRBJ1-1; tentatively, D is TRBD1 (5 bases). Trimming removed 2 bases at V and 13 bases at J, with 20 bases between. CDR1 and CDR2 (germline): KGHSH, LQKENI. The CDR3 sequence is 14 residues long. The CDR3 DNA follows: TGTGCCAGCTCACCAGCGACAGATAAGGGCAAGGATTTCTTT. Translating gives CASSPATDKGKDFF.

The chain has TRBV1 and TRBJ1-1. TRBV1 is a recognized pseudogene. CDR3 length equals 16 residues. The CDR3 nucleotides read TGCACCAGCAGCCACAGCTTCGAGGGATGTGGCACTGAAGCTTTCTTT. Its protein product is CTSSHSFEGCGTEAFF.

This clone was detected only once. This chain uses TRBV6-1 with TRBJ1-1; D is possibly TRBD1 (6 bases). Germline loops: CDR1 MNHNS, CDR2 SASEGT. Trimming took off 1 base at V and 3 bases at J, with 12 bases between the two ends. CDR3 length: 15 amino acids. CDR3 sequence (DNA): TGTGCCAGCAGTGAAGGGATTGGGGGCTACACTGAAGCTTTCTTT. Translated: CASSEGIGGYTEAFF.

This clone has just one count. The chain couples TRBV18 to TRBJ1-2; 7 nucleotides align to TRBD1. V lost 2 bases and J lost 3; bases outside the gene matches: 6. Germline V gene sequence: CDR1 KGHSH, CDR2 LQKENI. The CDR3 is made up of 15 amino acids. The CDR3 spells CASSPGLDRDYGYTF. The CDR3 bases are TGTGCCAGCTCACCAGGGCTCGACAGGGACTATGGCTACACCTTC.

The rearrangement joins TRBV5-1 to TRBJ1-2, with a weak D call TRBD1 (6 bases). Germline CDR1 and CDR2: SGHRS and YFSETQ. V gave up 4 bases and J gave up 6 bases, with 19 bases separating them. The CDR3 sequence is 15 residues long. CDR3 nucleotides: TGCGCCAGCAGCGATAGTCCGGACAGTAGGCATGGCTACACCTTC. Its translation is CASSDSPDSRHGYTF.

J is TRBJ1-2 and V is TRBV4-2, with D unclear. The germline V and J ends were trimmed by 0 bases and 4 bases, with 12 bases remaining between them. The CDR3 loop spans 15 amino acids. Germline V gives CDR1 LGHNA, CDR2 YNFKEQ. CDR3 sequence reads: CASSQENSRRYGYTF. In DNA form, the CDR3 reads TGTGCCAGCAGCCAAGAGAACAGCCGGCGCTATGGCTACACCTTC.

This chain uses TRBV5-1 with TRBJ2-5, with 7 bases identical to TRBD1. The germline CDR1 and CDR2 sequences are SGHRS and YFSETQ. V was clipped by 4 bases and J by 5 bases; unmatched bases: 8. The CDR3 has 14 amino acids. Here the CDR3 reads CASSVGGSRETQYF. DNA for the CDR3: TGCGCCAGCAGCGTAGGGGGCAGTAGGGAGACCCAGTACTTC.

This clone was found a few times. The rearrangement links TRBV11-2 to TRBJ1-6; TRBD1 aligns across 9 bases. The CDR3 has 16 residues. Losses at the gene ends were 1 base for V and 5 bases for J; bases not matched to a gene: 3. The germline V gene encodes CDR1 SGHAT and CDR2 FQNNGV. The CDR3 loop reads CASSLGQGGNNSPLHF. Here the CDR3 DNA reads TGTGCCAGCAGCTTAGGACAGGGGGGGAATAATTCACCCCTCCACTTT. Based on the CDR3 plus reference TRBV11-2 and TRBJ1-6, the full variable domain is EAGVAQSPRYKIIEKRQSVAFWCNPISGHATLYWYQQILGQGPKLLIQFQNNGVVDDSQLPKDRFSAERLKGVDSTLKIQPAKLEDSAVYLCASSLGQGGNNSPLHFGNGTRLTVT.

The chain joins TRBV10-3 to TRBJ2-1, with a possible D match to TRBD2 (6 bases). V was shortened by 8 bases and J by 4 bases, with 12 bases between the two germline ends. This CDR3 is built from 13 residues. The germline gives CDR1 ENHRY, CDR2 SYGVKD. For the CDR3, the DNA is TGTGCCATCGGGCGGGGTACATACAATGAGCAGTTCTTC. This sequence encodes CAIGRGTYNEQFF.

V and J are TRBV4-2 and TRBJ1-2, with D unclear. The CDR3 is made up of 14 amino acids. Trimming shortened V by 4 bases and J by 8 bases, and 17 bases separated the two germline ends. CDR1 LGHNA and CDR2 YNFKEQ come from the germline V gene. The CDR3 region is CASSRTYPREGYTF. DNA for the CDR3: TGTGCCAGCAGCCGGACCTATCCTAGGGAGGGCTACACCTTC.

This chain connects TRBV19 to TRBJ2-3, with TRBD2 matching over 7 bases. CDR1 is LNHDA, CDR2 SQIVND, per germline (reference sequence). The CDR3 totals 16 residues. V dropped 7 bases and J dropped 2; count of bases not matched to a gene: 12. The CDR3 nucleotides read TGTGCCAGTACCCGCCGGTCGAGCGGGACCACAGATACGCAGTATTTT. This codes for CASTRRSSGTTDTQYF.

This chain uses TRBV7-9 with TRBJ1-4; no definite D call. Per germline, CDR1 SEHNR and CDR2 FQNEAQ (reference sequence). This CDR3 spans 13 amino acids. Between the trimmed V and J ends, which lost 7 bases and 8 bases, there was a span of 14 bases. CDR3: CASTPLTGEKLFF. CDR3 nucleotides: TGTGCCAGCACCCCCTTAACGGGGGAAAAACTGTTTTTT. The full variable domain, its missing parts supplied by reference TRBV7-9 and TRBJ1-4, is DTGVSQNPRHKITKRGQNVTFRCDPISEHNRLYWYRQTLGQGPEFLTYFQNEAQLEKSRLLSDRFSAERPKGSFSTLEIQRTEQGDSAMYLCASTPLTGEKLFFGSGTQLSVL.

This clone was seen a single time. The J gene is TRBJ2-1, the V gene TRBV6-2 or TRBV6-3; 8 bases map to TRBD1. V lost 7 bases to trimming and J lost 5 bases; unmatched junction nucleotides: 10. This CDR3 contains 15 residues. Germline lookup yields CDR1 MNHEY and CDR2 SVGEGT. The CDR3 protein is CASTPSGTGHNEQFF. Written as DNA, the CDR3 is TGTGCCAGCACCCCCTCCGGGACAGGTCACAATGAGCAGTTCTTC.

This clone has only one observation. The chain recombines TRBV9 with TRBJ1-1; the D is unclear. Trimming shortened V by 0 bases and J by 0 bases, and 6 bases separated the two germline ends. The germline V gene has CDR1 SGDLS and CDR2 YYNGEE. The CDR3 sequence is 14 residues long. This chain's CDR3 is CASSVAKLNTEAFF. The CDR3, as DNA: TGTGCCAGCAGCGTAGCTAAGCTGAACACTGAAGCTTTCTTT.

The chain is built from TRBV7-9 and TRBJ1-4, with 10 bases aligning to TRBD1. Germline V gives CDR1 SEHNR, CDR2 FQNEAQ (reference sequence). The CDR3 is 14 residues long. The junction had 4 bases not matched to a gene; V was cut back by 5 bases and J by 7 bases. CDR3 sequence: CASSQGQGGEKLFF. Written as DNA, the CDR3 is TGTGCCAGCAGCCAAGGACAGGGGGGTGAAAAACTGTTTTTT.

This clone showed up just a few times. CDR3 bases: TGTGCCAGCAGTTACGGCGGGGGGGTCGACGAGCAGTACTTC. Translated, it gives CASSYGGGVDEQYF. The V and J genes are TRBV6-2 or TRBV6-3 and TRBJ2-7, with TRBD2 identical over 9 bases. CDR1 and CDR2 (germline): MNHEY, SVGEGT. Trimming cost V 2 bases and J 5 bases; bases outside gene matches: 4. CDR3 size: 14 residues.

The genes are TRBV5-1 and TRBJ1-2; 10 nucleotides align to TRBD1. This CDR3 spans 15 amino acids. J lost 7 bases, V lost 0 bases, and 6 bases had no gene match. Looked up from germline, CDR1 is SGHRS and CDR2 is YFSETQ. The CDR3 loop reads CASSLASGQGGGYTF. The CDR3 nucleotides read TGCGCCAGCAGCTTGGCCTCCGGACAGGGGGGTGGCTACACCTTC.